This is a list of T cell receptor beta chains from one sample in a study of blood T cell repertoires in COVID-19. TCRdb's copy holds only in-frame clones and misses some; the assay was immunoSEQ multiplex PCR. Of approximately 330,000 clones in the sample, over 80% are singletons; the top ten hold approximately 10%. The sequenced sample consisted of peripheral blood. Source of these receptors: a man aged 30-40 years with COVID-19, enrolled during active disease. The CDR3 runs from the conserved cysteine through the conserved F or W. A D gene is named only where the DNA matches it firmly.

d_gene | len | v_gene | CDR3aa
TRBD2 | 14 | TRBV30 | CAWRRGGGGNEQFF
NA | 19 | TRBV9 | CASSPGRGRTQIWDTEAFF
NA | 16 | TRBV5-1 | CASSLADGLLVYEQYF
NA | 16 | TRBV29-1 | CSVVALTRRSSYEQYF
NA | 12 | TRBV2 | CASKETRETQYF
NA | 15 | TRBV5-5 | CASSLWGVTNEKLFF
NA | 14 | TRBV9 | CASSVQGAYNEQFF
NA | 12 | TRBV2 | CASRIEYSPLHF
TRBD2 | 19 | TRBV7-3 | CASSRWASGSIPGTDTQYF
NA | 14 | TRBV5-1 | CASSPEPGDYEQYF
NA | 15 | TRBV28 | CASSLPGENTGELFF
NA | 14 | TRBV7-3 | CASSPPEARETQYF
TRBD1 | 15 | TRBV24-1 | CATSDGQGAGEKLFF
TRBD1 | 18 | TRBV10-3 | CAISKGSSWTGLNTEAFF
NA | 15 | TRBV25-1 | CASSLAAGVGSPLHF
NA | 16 | TRBV7-8 | CASSLAFETINSPLHF
NA | 16 | TRBV6-5 | CASSYTYTGKGTEAFF
TRBD1 | 15 | TRBV11-2 | CASSLEGQGGTEAFF
TRBD1 | 15 | TRBV6-5 | CASSYSPRGPYEQYF
NA | 23 | TRBV21-1 | CASSNSGQFVRLAGHYNSYEQYF
NA | 14 | TRBV5-8 | CASSPTGRREKLFF
NA | 15 | TRBV6-2/TRBV6-3 | CASSYSITGVYGYTF
TRBD2 | 17 | TRBV5-6 | CASSLVKNSGPYNEQFF
NA | 14 | TRBV7-9 | CASSSGTRNYGYTF
TRBD1 | 15 | TRBV7-9 | CASSPGQGVGTEAFF
TRBD2 | 16 | TRBV30 | CAWSGSGNSRVGSQYF
TRBD2 | 14 | TRBV11-1 | CASSPSGRGETQYF
NA | 13 | TRBV6-5 | CASSYHGSDEQYF
NA | 18 | TRBV5-4 | CASSVAGIPIGVNSPLHF
TRBD2 | 15 | TRBV5-1 | CASSPSGVVGNEQYF
TRBD1 | 15 | TRBV6-5 | CASSYSGTVGRGYTF
NA | 13 | TRBV12-3/TRBV12-4 | CASSIEPGTEAFF
TRBD1 | 13 | TRBV5-1 | CASSFGTDPIQYF
NA | 14 | TRBV19 | CASSRGLNTDTQYF
TRBD1 | 16 | TRBV18 | CASSPGQGRVSTEAFF
TRBD2 | 14 | TRBV7-9 | CASSRGGLIETQYF
TRBD1 | 14 | TRBV6-5 | CASRPRQGLYEQYF